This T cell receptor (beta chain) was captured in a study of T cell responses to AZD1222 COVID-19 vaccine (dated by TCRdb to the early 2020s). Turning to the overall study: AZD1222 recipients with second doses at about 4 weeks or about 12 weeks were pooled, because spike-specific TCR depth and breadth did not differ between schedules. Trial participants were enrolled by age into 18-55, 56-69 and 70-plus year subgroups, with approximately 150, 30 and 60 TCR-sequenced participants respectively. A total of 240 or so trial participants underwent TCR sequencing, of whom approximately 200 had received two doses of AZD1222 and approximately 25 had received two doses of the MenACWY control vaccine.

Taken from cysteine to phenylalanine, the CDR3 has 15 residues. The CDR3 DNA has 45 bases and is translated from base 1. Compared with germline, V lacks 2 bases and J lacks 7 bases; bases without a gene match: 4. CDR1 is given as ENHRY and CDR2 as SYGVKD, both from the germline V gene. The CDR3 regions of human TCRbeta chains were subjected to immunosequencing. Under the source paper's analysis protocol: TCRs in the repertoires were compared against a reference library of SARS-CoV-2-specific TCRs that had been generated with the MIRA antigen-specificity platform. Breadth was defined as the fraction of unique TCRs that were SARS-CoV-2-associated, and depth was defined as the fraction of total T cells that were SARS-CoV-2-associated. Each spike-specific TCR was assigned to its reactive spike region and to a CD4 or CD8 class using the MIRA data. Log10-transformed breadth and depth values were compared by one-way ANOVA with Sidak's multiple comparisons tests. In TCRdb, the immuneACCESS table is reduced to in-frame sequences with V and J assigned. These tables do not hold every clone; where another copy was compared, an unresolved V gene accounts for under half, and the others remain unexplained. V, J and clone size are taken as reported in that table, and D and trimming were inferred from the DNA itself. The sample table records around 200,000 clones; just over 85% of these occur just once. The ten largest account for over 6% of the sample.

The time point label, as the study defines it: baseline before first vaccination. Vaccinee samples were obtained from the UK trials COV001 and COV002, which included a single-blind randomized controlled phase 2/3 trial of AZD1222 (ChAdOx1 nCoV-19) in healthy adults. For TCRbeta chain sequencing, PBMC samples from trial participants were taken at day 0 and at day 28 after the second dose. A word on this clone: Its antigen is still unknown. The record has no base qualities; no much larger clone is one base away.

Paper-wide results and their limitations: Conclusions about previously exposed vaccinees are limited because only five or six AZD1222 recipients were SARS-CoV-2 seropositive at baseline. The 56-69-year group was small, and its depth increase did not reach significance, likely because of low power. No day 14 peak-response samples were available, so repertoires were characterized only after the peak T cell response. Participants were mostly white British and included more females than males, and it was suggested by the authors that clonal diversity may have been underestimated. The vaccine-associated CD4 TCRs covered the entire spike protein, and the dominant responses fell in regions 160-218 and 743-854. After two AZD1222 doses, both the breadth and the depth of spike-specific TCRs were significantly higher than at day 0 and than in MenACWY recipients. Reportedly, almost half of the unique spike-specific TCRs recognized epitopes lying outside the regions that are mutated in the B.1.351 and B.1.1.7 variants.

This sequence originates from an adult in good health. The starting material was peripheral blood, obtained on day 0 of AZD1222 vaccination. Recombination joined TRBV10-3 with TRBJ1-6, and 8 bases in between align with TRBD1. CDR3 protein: CAISETGTGNSPLHF. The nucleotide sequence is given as TGTGCCATCAGTGAGACCGGGACAGGAAATTCACCCCTCCACTTT.